The present entry profiles one T cell receptor beta chain with its context. Its antigen has not been determined. Per-base qualities were not stored, and no clone one base away is much larger. The sample is drawn from a study of CD8 T cells in ankylosing spondylitis (TCRdb year 2017). About the full investigation: T cell receptor beta repertoires were profiled in healthy donors and ankylosing spondylitis patients so that disease-linked TCR variants could be found. The full study cohort was made up of about 24 ankylosing spondylitis patients and approximately 100 healthy donors. Peripheral blood was sampled, and synovial fluid was additionally collected from ankylosing spondylitis patients.

The sequencer listed for this sample is Illumina HiSeq 2500. Quantitative 5'-RACE with molecular barcodes was used to prepare TCR beta libraries. On the study's bioinformatics: A new computational method based on a probabilistic model of VDJ rearrangement was used to identify disease-linked TCR variants. TCRdb itself trimmed the public reads at Q25 with fastp, ran MiXCR and retained productive beta chains. Duplicate CDR3 protein sequences are folded into a single record with the most common DNA and genes. The V and J calls and clone size are TCRdb's, not the authors'. This sample comprises about 140,000 distinct CDR3 sequences, 7% to 10% of them detected only once. The leading ten clones occupy roughly 8% of the sample. What the research found in general, with its limitations: According to the report, matched synovial fluid samples from ankylosing spondylitis patients were significantly enriched for the disease-linked clones. Some of the motif variants had been reported before in the synovial fluid and blood of reactive arthritis patients, a finding that suggests common disease-initiation mechanisms. The disease-linked clones showed a CD8+ phenotype and occurred at relatively low frequencies in peripheral blood. Blood from ankylosing spondylitis patients appeared to be characterized by a TCR beta motif made up of several highly homologous amino acid variants.

Synovial fluid samples and blood samples obtained from the same ankylosing spondylitis patients were matched. V loses 4 bases, J loses 1 base, and the germline ends lie 5 bases apart. CDR3 length: 13 amino acids, cysteine to phenylalanine. Solely the CDR3 DNA is kept, with 39 bases framed from the first base. The germline V gene gives CDR1 as MDHEN and CDR2 as SYDVKM. This chain is built from TRBV28 and TRBJ1-3; no confident D gene assignment can be made. Sequencing was carried out using synovial fluid, either unsorted or a sorted T cell fraction (not recorded which). This clonotype was sampled from a male donor with ankylosing spondylitis. The DNA sequence is TGTGCCAGCAGTTGGGTGTCTGGAAACACCATATATTTT. This translates into CASSWVSGNTIYF.